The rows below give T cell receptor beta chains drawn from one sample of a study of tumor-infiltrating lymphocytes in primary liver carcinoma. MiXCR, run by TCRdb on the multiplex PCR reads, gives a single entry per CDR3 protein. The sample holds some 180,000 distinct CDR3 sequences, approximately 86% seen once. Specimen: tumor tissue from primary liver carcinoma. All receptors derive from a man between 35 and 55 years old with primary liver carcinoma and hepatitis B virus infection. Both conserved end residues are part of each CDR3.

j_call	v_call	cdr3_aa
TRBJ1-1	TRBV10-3	CAIKQEGTEAFF
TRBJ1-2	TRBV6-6	CASYAEPDNYDYTF
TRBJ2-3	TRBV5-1	CASRLDAGGTQYF
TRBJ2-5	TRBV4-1	CASSREGRGETHYF
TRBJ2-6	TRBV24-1	CATSDSSPGVNVLTF
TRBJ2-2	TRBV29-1	CSVTGGASGKLFF
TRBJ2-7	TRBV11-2	CASNSNRDPYEQYF
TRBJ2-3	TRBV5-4	CASNQNETTDF
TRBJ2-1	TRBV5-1	CASSLDSYNEEFF
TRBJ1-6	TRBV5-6	CASSFSGRGKHF
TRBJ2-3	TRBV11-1	CARSSGVSSAGARTDTQYF
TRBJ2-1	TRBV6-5	CANSTLRASGSSEQFF
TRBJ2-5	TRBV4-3	CASSQAASGSTGEAHYF
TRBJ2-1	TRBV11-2	CARSHTGGQGSNEQFF
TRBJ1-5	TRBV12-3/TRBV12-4	CASNTTPGQGNQPQHF
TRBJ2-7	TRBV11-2	CASSLEPGQGASERFF
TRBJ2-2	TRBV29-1	CSVGTTAANTGQMFF
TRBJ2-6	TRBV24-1	CATTEVRAGANVLTF
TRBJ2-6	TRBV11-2	CASRMGGDRGIPLSGANVLTF
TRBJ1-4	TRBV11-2	CASSLGQGADKLLF
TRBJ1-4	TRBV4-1	CASSISGAASEKLFF
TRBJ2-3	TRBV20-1	CSAREDTSTDTQYF
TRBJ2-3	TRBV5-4	CASRIVGLLGDTQYF
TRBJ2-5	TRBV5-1	CASSLEFAETQYF
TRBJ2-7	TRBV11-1	CASSFPGTSGSRNEQYF
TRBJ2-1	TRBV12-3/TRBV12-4	CANQPNRQAYNEQLF
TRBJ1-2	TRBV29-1	CNVEGDRGNYGYTF
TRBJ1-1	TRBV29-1	CSVGSGSIAETFF
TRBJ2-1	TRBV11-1	CASSLALGWWQFF
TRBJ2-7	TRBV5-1	CASSSRAPGLDDEQYF
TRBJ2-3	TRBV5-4	CGSSLLVGGPTDTQYF
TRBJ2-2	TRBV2	CASSEVETANTRELFF
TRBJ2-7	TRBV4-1	CASSPREELFYEHYF
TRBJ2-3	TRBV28	CASRGGNTGTDMHYF
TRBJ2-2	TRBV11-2	CASGPDSWELSF
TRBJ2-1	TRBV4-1	CASNQNGISYNEQFF
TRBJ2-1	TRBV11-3	CASNLCIARGRSGQFF
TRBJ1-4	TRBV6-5	CASSYSFGTSDEKLFF
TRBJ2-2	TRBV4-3	CTSSQYHWTGGYTGEPFF
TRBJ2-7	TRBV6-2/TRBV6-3	CASSYSDLVRRSYEQYF
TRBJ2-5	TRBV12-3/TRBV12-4	CASNVAEVETQYF
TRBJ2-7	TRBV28	CASSLWGGNMVKQYF
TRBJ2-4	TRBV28	CASSQLDSIAKNIQYF
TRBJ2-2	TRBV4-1	CVSSPYTSGRGTGELFF
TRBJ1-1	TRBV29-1	CSGSGGLGINTEAFF
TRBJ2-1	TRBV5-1	CASSHGGSGIRLNEQFF
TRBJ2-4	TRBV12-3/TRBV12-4	CASTEGTIRNIQYF
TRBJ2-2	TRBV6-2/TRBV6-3	CPSSYSNKREINTRELFF
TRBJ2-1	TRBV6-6	CASTSQCYNEQFF
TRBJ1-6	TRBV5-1	CASSSGGLSRNSPLHF
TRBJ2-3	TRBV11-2	CVSSRRSTGNTDKQYF
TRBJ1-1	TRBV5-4	CACSSSTARDTEAFF
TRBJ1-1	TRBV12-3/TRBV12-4	CASSFNSGTETFF